A single sample gave rise to the 29 T cell receptor beta chains below, sequenced in a study of patients and donors after allogeneic stem cell transplantation. TCRdb processed the RT-PCR reads anew with MiXCR; each CDR3 protein has one entry. This table has about a million distinct CDR3 sequences, roughly 18% appearing once. Source material: blood, either unsorted or a sorted T cell fraction (not recorded which). These receptors originate from a human donor who was either an allogeneic HSCT recipient or a stem cell or donor lymphocyte infusion donor (not recorded which). It is not recorded whose cells these are; they may come from a transplant donor.

The rearrangement uses TRBV4-1 and TRBJ1-3; D is unclear. Deletions cut 3 bases from V and 3 bases from J, with 9 bases between. This CDR3 is built from 14 residues. Germline loops: CDR1 MGHRA, CDR2 YSYEKL. As DNA, the CDR3 is TGCGCCAGCAGCCATCTCGGGGTTGGAAACACCATATATTTT. It specifies CASSHLGVGNTIYF.

J is TRBJ1-3 and V is TRBV7-9; D uncertain. The germline V gene encodes CDR1 SEHNR and CDR2 FQNEAQ (reference sequence). V lost 5 bases and J 7 bases, leaving 24 bases between the germline ends. This CDR3 is 17 amino acids long. CDR3 residues: CASSLSHLALTGNTIYF. Written as DNA, the CDR3 is TGTGCCAGCAGCCTATCCCACCTGGCGTTAACGGGGAACACCATATATTTT.

The sample holds a few counts of this clonotype. The chain uses TRBV5-1 and TRBJ1-1; no clear D. V lost 0 bases and J 4 bases, leaving 16 bases between the germline ends. The CDR3 is 16 amino acids. Per germline, CDR1 SGHRS and CDR2 YFSETQ. DNA of the CDR3: TGCGCCAGCAGCTTGGGATCCCGGACTCTGGGCACTGAAGCTTTCTTT. Translated: CASSLGSRTLGTEAFF. Complete variable domain (other parts from reference TRBV5-1 and TRBJ1-1): KAGVTQTPRYLIKTRGQQVTLSCSPISGHRSVSWYQQTPGQGLQFLFEYFSETQRNKGNFPGRFSGRQFSNSRSEMNVSTLELGDSALYLCASSLGSRTLGTEAFFGQGTRLTVV.

At least ten counts were recorded for this clonotype. The chain links TRBV18 to TRBJ2-3, with unresolved D. CDR1 and CDR2 (germline): KGHSH, LQKENI. V lost 2 bases to trimming and J lost 2 bases, with 2 bases between them. This CDR3 has 12 amino acids. CDR3 protein: CASSPITDTQYF. The CDR3 nucleotides are TGTGCCAGCTCACCAATCACAGATACGCAGTATTTT.

This sequence joins TRBV12-3 or TRBV12-4 and TRBJ2-5; D is possibly TRBD1 (6 bases). The V end lost 5 bases, the J end lost 1 base, and 14 bases lay between the germline ends. This CDR3 is built from 15 residues. The CDR3 nucleotides read TGTGCCAGCAGTCTACACAGGGATTTCCAAGAGACCCAGTACTTC. Translation gives CASSLHRDFQETQYF.

This clonotype was recorded a few times. This sequence joins TRBV12-3 or TRBV12-4 and TRBJ1-2, with D unresolved. The CDR3 is made up of 13 amino acids. Trimming shortened V by 2 bases and J by 8 bases, and 12 bases separated the two germline ends. CDR3 residues: CASSLTAGGGYTF. The DNA of the CDR3 is TGTGCCAGCAGTTTAACCGCCGGTGGCGGCTACACCTTC.

This clonotype was seen ten or more times. The V gene is TRBV12-3 or TRBV12-4, the J gene TRBJ2-2; possibly TRBD1 for D (6 bases). The V end lost 5 bases, the J end lost 4 bases, and 14 bases lay between the germline ends. The CDR3 spans 15 residues. CDR3 loop: CASSRQGKGTGELFF. The CDR3 DNA is TGTGCCAGCAGTCGCCAGGGGAAGGGCACCGGGGAGCTGTTTTTT.

A few counts support this clonotype. The chain employs TRBV24-1 and TRBJ2-2, with 13 positions matching TRBD2. V lost 9 bases, J lost 4 bases, and 7 bases stayed unmatched. The CDR3 is made up of 16 amino acids. Germline assignment: CDR1 KGHDR and CDR2 SFDVKD. This chain's CDR3 is CATGTSGRAVTGELFF. DNA of the CDR3: TGTGCCACCGGCACTAGCGGGAGGGCCGTCACCGGGGAGCTGTTTTTT.

This clonotype was counted between two and nine times. This chain's CDR3 is CSASLRGLAASTDTQYF. The CDR3 nucleotides read TGCAGTGCTAGCTTACGGGGCCTAGCGGCTAGCACAGATACGCAGTATTTT. The rearrangement joins TRBV20-1 to TRBJ2-3, with 7 nucleotides matching TRBD2. This CDR3 has 17 amino acids. The V gene's germline CDR1 is DFQATT and CDR2 SNEGSKA (reference sequence). The V segment lost 3 bases and the J segment 0 bases; nucleotides outside the gene matches: 12.

The chain recombines TRBV4-1 with TRBJ1-6; D unclear. The CDR3 sequence is 14 residues long. Trimming shortened V by 6 bases and J by 5 bases, and 11 bases separated the two germline ends. Germline V gives CDR1 MGHRA, CDR2 YSYEKL. CDR3 in amino acids: CASRLGANNSPLHF. The CDR3, as DNA: TGCGCCAGCAGGCTCGGCGCCAATAATTCACCCCTCCACTTT.

This clonotype was found many times. The chain employs TRBV10-3 and TRBJ1-1, with 8 bases identical to TRBD1. This CDR3 has 12 amino acids. The germline V gene has CDR1 ENHRY and CDR2 SYGVKD. The ends lost 7 bases at V and 6 bases at J; junction bases unmatched: 4. The CDR3 loop reads CAINSGGPEAFF. The CDR3 DNA sequence: TGTGCCATCAATTCAGGGGGCCCTGAAGCTTTCTTT.

There are a few counts of this clonotype. The rearrangement joins TRBV12-3 or TRBV12-4 to TRBJ2-2; 9 positions match TRBD1. The V gene end was trimmed by 8 bases and the J gene end by 3 bases; junction bases not matched to a gene: 7. The CDR3 runs to 15 residues. DNA for the CDR3: TGTGCCAGCGAATACAGGGGGCAATACACCGGGGAGCTGTTTTTT. Translated: CASEYRGQYTGELFF.

The table lists this clonotype with a few counts. This chain joins TRBV7-3 and TRBJ2-1; maybe TRBD1 (6 bases). Germline V gene data show CDR1 as SGHTA and CDR2 as FQGTGA. With 5 bases removed from V and 3 bases from J, the gap between germline ends came to 20 bases. There are 17 residues in the CDR3. The CDR3 loop is CASSHQGLPASYNEQFF. The CDR3 nucleotides read TGTGCCAGCAGCCACCAGGGGTTGCCGGCGAGCTACAATGAGCAGTTCTTC. The full variable domain, with the rest looked up from reference TRBV7-3 and TRBJ2-1, is GAGVSQTPSNKVTEKGKYVELRCDPISGHTALYWYRQSLGQGPEFLIYFQGTGAADDSGLPNDRFFAVRPEGSVSTLKIQRTERGDSAVYLCASSHQGLPASYNEQFFGPGTRLTVL.

The chain couples TRBV30 to TRBJ1-5; TRBD1 matches at 8 bases. V was clipped by 1 base and J by 7 bases; unmatched bases: 3. This CDR3 spans 13 amino acids. Germline V gene sequence: CDR1 GTSNPN, CDR2 SVGIG (reference sequence). The CDR3 coding sequence is TGTGCCTGGAGTGCAGGGGGCCGACAGCCCCAGCATTTT. This translates into CAWSAGGRQPQHF.

This clonotype was recorded many times. One end of the junction is discordant with germline, which a read error may explain. This rearrangement joins TRBV5-1 to TRBJ1-1; D ambiguous. Germline V gene sequence: CDR1 SGHRS, CDR2 YFSETQ. This CDR3 comprises 15 residues. DNA of the CDR3: TGTGCCAGCAGTTTAGCCGGAGGGAAGAACACTGAAGCTTTCTTT. Translating gives CASSLAGGKNTEAFF.

The V and J genes are TRBV7-9 and TRBJ1-5; 7 positions match TRBD1. CDR1 SEHNR and CDR2 FQNEAQ come from the germline V gene (reference sequence). The junction had 13 bases not matched to a gene; V was cut back by 4 bases and J by 4 bases. The CDR3 consists of 17 residues. The CDR3 loop reads CASSSRTGARGNQPQHF. The CDR3 nucleotides read TGTGCCAGCAGCTCCCGCACAGGGGCGAGGGGTAATCAGCCCCAGCATTTT.

This clonotype was detected a few times. The chain links TRBV5-6 to TRBJ1-2, with D maybe TRBD1 (6 bases). The CDR3 runs to 14 residues. CDR1 and CDR2 from the germline V gene are SGHDT and YYEEEE. The V end lost 1 base, the J end lost 8 bases, and 15 bases lay between the germline ends. CDR3 sequence: CASSLFAQGFGYTF. The CDR3 DNA reads as TGTGCCAGCAGCTTGTTCGCACAGGGATTCGGCTACACCTTC. Based on the CDR3 plus reference TRBV5-6 and TRBJ1-2, the full variable domain is DAGVTQSPTHLIKTRGQQVTLRCSPKSGHDTVSWYQQALGQGPQFIFQYYEEEERQRGNFPDRFSGHQFPNYSSELNVNALLLGDSALYLCASSLFAQGFGYTFGSGTRLTVV.

The chain recombines TRBV21-1 with TRBJ2-2. TRBV21-1 represents a pseudogene. The CDR3 sequence is 16 residues long. CDR3 protein: CASINRAVTNTGELFF. Here the CDR3 DNA reads TGTGCCAGCATAAATCGGGCAGTGACGAACACCGGGGAGCTGTTTTTT.

This chain connects TRBV5-1 to TRBJ2-7, with D perhaps being TRBD1 or TRBD2 (5 bases each). CDR3 length: 15 amino acids. CDR1 and CDR2 (germline): SGHRS, YFSETQ. Trimming removed 3 bases at V and 0 bases at J, with 13 bases between. Written as DNA, the CDR3 is TGCGCCAGCAGCTGGGGGTCGGAGAGCTCCTACGAGCAGTACTTC. Protein: CASSWGSESSYEQYF.

This clonotype was observed a few times. This chain connects TRBV6-2 or TRBV6-3 to TRBJ2-4, with 9 bases aligning to TRBD1. The germline V gene encodes CDR1 MNHEY and CDR2 SVGEGT. With V trimmed by 6 bases and J by 2 bases, 2 bases remained unmatched. CDR3 length: 14 amino acids. The CDR3 nucleotides are TGTGCCAGCAGGGGGACAGGGACCAAAAACATTCAGTACTTC. Protein: CASRGTGTKNIQYF.

This clonotype was detected only a few times. For the CDR3, the DNA is TGTGCCAGCAGCTTAGATCGGACAAAGTATGGCTACACCTTC. Its translation is CASSLDRTKYGYTF. The chain combines TRBV11-2 with TRBJ1-2; TRBD1 is a possible D gene (5 bases). With 0 bases removed from V and 5 bases from J, the gap between germline ends came to 10 bases. CDR1 SGHAT and CDR2 FQNNGV come from the germline V gene. This CDR3 has 14 residues.

This chain joins TRBV6-5 and TRBJ2-4; a weak D match, TRBD2 (7 bases). Germline V lookup: CDR1 MNHEY, CDR2 SVGAGI. This CDR3 is built from 17 residues. Trimming left V 2 bases short and J 4 bases short, with 18 bases between. CDR3 in DNA: TGTGCCAGCAGTTACGACTGGGGAGGGGGGACTAAAAACATTCAGTACTTC. Its protein is CASSYDWGGGTKNIQYF.

The chain is built from TRBV4-2 and TRBJ1-2; D remains unclear. Trimming left V 0 bases short and J 4 bases short, with 9 bases between. The CDR3 covers 14 residues. CDR1 LGHNA and CDR2 YNFKEQ come from the germline V gene. The DNA of the CDR3 is TGTGCCAGCAGCCAAGATTTGGCAGCCTATGGCTACACCTTC. Translating it yields CASSQDLAAYGYTF.

This clonotype has more than one count but fewer than ten. CDR3 DNA sequence: TGTGCCAGCAGTTACGGCAGGGATGGTTTCTATGAGCAGTTCTTC. Amino acids: CASSYGRDGFYEQFF. The chain couples TRBV6-5 to TRBJ2-1, with a possible D match to TRBD1 (5 bases). V lost 2 bases and J 8 bases, leaving 16 bases between the germline ends. The CDR3 covers 15 residues. Germline CDR1 MNHEY, CDR2 SVGAGI.

This sequence joins TRBV7-2 and TRBJ2-1, with 9 bases that match TRBD1. The length of the CDR3 is 17 residues. V shed 2 bases and J 7 bases; nucleotides not matched to a gene: 12. The germline V gene has CDR1 SGHTA and CDR2 FQGNSA. This CDR3 reads CASSLTLRQGGLNEQFF. Here the CDR3 DNA reads TGTGCCAGCAGCTTAACCCTCCGACAGGGGGGGCTTAATGAGCAGTTCTTC.

This clonotype was seen a few times. The chain uses TRBV4-2 and TRBJ2-2, with D unresolved. CDR3 size: 14 residues. V was clipped by 0 bases and J by 4 bases, with 6 bases between them. Germline CDR1 is LGHNA and CDR2 is YNFKEQ. DNA of the CDR3: TGTGCCAGCAGCCAAGATCCCACCACCGGGGAGCTGTTTTTT. Protein sequence: CASSQDPTTGELFF.

This clonotype showed up just a few times. The V gene is TRBV29-1, the J gene TRBJ2-7, with 9 bases fitting TRBD1. Trimming at V came to 7 bases and at J to 1 base, leaving 5 bases not matched to a gene. This CDR3 has 13 amino acids. Germline CDR1 is SQVTM and CDR2 is ANQGSEA. Written as DNA, the CDR3 is TGCAGCGCCCTGGGGACAGGGTCCTACGAGCAGTACTTC. Amino acids: CSALGTGSYEQYF.

V gene TRBV11-1 combines with J gene TRBJ1-1, with D unresolved. The CDR3 has 16 amino acids. Trimming removed 1 base from V and 0 bases from J, with 12 bases in between. The germline gives CDR1 SGHAT, CDR2 FQDESV (reference sequence). The CDR3 is CASSLVPEGVNTEAFF. The CDR3 nucleotides read TGTGCCAGCAGCTTAGTTCCTGAGGGAGTGAACACTGAAGCTTTCTTT.

This clonotype was recorded many times. A read error may account for a junction end that differs from germline. V is TRBV7-2 and J is TRBJ1-1, with D uncertain. The germline gives CDR1 SGHTA, CDR2 FQGNSA. The CDR3 sequence is 13 residues long. The CDR3 reads CASSLGTYTEAFF. In nucleotides, the CDR3 is TGTGCCAGCAGTTTAGGCACGTACACTGAAGCTTTCTTT. Full variable domain (rest looked up from reference TRBV7-2 and TRBJ1-1): GAGVSQSPSNKVTEKGKDVELRCDPISGHTALYWYRQSLGQGLEFLIYFQGNSAPDKSGLPSDRFSAERTGGSVSTLTIQRTQQEDSAVYLCASSLGTYTEAFFGQGTRLTVV.